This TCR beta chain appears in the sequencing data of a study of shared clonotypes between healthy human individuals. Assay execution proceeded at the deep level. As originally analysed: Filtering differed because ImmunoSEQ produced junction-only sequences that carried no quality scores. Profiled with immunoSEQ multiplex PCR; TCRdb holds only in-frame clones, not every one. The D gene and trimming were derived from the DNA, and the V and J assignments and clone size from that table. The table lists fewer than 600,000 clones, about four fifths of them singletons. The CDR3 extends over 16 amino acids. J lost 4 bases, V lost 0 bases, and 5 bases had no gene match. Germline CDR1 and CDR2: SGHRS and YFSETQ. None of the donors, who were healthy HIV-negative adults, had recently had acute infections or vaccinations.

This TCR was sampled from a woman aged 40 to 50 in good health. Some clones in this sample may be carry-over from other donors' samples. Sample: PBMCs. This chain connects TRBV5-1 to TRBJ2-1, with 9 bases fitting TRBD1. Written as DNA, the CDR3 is TGCGCCAGCAGCTTGGAGCAGGACAGGGGATACAATGAGCAGTTCTTC. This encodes CASSLEQDRGYNEQFF.